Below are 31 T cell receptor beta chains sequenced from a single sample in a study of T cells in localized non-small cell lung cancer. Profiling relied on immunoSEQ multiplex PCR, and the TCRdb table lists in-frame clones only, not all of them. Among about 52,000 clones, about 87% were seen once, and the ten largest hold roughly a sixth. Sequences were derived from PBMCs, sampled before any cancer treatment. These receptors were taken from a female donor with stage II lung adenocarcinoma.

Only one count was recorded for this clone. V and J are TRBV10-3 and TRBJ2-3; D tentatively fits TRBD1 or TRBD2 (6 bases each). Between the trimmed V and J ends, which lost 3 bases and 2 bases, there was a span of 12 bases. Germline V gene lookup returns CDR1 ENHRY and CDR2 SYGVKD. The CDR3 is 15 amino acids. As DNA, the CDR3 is TGTGCCATCAGTGAAGGGGGGCCTATCACAGATACGCAGTATTTT. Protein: CAISEGGPITDTQYF.

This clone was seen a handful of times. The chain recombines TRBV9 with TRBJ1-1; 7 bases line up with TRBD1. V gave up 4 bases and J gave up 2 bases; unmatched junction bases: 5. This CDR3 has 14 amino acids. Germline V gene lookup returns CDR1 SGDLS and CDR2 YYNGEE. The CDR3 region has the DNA TGTGCCAGCAGCCCGCGGGACAGAAACACTGAAGCTTTCTTT. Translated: CASSPRDRNTEAFF.

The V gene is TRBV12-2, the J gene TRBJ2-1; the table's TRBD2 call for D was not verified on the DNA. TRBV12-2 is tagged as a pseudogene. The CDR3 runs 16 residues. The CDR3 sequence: CASRLARGLPYNEQFF. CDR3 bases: TGTGCAAGTCGCTTAGCTCGGGGACTACCTTACAATGAGCAGTTCTTC.

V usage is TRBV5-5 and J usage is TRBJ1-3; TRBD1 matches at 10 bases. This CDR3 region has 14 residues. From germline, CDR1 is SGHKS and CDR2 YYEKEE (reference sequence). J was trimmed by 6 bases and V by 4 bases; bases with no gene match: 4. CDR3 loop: CASSMGQGINTIYF. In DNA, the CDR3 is TGTGCCAGCAGCATGGGACAGGGGATAAACACCATATATTTT.

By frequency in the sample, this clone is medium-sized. The CDR3 protein is CASSSGQEEGYTF. CDR3 nucleotide sequence: TGTGCCAGCAGCTCTGGACAGGAGGAGGGCTACACCTTC. The V gene is TRBV7-9, the J gene TRBJ1-2; 7 bases line up with TRBD1. The CDR3 has 13 amino acids. V dropped 4 bases and J dropped 8; count of bases not matched to a gene: 7. CDR1 SEHNR and CDR2 FQNEAQ come from the germline V gene (reference sequence).

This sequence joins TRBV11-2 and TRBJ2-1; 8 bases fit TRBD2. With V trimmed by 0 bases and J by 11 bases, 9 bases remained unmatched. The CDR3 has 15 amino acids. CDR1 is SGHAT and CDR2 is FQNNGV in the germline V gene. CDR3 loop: CASSLDGVAGPQQFF. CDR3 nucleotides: TGTGCCAGCAGCTTAGATGGAGTAGCGGGGCCTCAGCAGTTCTTC.

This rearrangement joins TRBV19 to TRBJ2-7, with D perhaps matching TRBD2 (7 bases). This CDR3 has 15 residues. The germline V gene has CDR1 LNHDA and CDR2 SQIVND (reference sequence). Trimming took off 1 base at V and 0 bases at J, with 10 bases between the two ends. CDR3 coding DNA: TGTGCCAGTAGTATAGGGGGGGGGCCCTCCTACGAGCAGTACTTC. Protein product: CASSIGGGPSYEQYF.

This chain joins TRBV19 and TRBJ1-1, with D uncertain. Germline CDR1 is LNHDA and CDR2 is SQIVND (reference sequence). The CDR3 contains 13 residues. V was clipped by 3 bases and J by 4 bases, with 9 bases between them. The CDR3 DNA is TGTGCCAGTAGTATCCGAGAGTTCACTGAAGCTTTCTTT. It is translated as CASSIREFTEAFF.

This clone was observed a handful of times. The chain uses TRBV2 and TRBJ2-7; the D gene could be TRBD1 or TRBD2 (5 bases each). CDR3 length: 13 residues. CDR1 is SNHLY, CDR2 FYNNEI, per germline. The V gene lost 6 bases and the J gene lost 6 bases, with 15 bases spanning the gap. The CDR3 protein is CASSLVGPVEQYF. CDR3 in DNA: TGTGCCAGCAGCCTGGTGGGACCGGTCGAGCAGTACTTC.

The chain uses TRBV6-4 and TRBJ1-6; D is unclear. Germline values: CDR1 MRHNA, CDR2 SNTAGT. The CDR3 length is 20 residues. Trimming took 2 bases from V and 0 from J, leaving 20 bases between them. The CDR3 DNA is TGTGCCAGCAGTGACCCTTTTTCTTGTTATTCTTGCTCCTATAATTCACCCCTCCACTTT. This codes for CASSDPFSCYSCSYNSPLHF.

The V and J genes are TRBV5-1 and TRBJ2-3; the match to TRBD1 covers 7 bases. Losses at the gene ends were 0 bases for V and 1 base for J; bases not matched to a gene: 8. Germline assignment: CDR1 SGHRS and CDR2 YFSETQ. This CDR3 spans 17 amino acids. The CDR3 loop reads CASSLATGQGGTDTQYF. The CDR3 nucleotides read TGCGCCAGCAGCTTGGCCACTGGGCAGGGGGGCACAGATACGCAGTATTTT.

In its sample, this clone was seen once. CDR3 bases: TGTGCCAGCAGGCTGAACAGGGGGTGGGATGGCTACACCTTC. Residues: CASRLNRGWDGYTF. The gene calls are TRBV6-5 and TRBJ1-2; 8 bases align to TRBD1. Germline V gives CDR1 MNHEY, CDR2 SVGAGI. Trimming at V came to 6 bases and at J to 6 bases, leaving 9 bases not matched to a gene. The CDR3 totals 14 residues.

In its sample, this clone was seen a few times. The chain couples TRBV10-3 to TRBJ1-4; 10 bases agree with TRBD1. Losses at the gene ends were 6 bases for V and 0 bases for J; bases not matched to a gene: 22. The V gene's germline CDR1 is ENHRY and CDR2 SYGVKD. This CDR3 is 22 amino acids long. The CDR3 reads CAISQIPQPGGQGPATNEKLFF. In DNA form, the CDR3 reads TGTGCCATCAGCCAAATCCCTCAACCTGGGGGACAGGGGCCGGCAACTAATGAAAAACTGTTTTTT.

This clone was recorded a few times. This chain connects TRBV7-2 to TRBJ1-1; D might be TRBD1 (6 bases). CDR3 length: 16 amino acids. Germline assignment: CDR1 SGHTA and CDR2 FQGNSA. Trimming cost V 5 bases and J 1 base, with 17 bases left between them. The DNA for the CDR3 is TGTGCCAGCAGCCACCCCAGAGGGGGGAGGAACACTGAAGCTTTCTTT. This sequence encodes CASSHPRGGRNTEAFF.

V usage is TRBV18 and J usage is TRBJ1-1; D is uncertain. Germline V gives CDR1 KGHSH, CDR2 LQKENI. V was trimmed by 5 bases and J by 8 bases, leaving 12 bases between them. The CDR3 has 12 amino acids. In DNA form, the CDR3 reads TGTGCCAGCTCAGATCCCAGAGGAGAAGCTTTCTTT. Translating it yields CASSDPRGEAFF.

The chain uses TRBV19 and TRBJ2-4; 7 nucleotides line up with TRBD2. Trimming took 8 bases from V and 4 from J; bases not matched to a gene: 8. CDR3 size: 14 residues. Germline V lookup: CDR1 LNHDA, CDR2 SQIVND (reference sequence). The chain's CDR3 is CASLAAPLKNIQYF. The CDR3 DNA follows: TGTGCCAGTCTAGCGGCCCCTTTAAAAAACATTCAGTACTTC.

CDR3: CASSLGDLAGNTIYF. The DNA of the CDR3 is TGCGCCAGCAGCTTGGGAGATTTGGCTGGAAACACCATATATTTT. The chain employs TRBV5-1 and TRBJ1-3, with no clear D. The V gene lost 0 bases and the J gene lost 2 bases, with 9 bases spanning the gap. The germline gives CDR1 SGHRS, CDR2 YFSETQ. The CDR3 has 15 amino acids.

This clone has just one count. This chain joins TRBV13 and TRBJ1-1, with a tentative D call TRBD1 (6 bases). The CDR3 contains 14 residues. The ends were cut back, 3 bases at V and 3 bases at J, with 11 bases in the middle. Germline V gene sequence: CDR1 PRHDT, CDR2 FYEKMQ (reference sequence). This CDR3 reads CASSFSSGDTEAFF. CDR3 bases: TGTGCCAGCAGCTTTAGTTCAGGGGACACTGAAGCTTTCTTT.

This CDR3 reads CARGGVGNQETQYF. In DNA, the CDR3 is TGTGCCCGCGGGGGGGTGGGTAACCAAGAGACCCAGTACTTC. The rearrangement links TRBV2 to TRBJ2-5; 9 bases are shared with TRBD2. The CDR3 covers 14 residues. CDR1 SNHLY and CDR2 FYNNEI come from the germline V gene. The V and J ends lost 11 bases and 0 bases, in that order; junction bases with no gene match: 7.

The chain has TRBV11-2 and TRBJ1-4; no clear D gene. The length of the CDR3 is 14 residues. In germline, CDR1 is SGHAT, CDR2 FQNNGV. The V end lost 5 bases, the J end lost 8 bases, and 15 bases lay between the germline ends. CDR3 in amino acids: CASSPDGRAEKLFF. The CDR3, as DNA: TGTGCCAGCAGCCCGGACGGCCGGGCGGAAAAACTGTTTTTT.

The CDR3 coding sequence is TGTGCCTGGAGCGCTTCAGGGGGCGCAGGTGAAAAACTGTTTTTT. This encodes CAWSASGGAGEKLFF. The chain carries TRBV30 and TRBJ1-4, with 8 bases aligning to TRBD1. The germline V gene has CDR1 GTSNPN and CDR2 SVGIG (reference sequence). This CDR3 is 15 amino acids long. The V and J ends lost 3 bases and 7 bases, in that order; junction bases with no gene match: 10.

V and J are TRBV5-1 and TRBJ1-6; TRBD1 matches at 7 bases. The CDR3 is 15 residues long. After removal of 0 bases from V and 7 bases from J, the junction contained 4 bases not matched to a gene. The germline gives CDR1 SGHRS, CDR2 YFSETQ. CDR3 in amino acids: CASSLEQGRNSPLHF. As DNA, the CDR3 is TGCGCCAGCAGCTTGGAACAGGGGAGGAATTCACCCCTCCACTTT.

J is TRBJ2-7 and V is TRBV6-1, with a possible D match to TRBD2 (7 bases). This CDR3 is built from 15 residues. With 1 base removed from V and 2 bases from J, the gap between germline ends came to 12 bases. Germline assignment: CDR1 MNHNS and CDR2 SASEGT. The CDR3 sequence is CASSEVGGLTYEQYF. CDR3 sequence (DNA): TGTGCCAGCAGTGAAGTCGGGGGGCTGACCTACGAGCAGTACTTC.

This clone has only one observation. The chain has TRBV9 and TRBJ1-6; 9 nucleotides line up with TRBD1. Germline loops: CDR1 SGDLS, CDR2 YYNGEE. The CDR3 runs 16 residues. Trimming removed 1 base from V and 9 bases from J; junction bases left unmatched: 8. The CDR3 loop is CASSVHPGQGGSPLHF. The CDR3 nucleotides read TGTGCCAGCAGCGTACACCCGGGACAGGGTGGTTCACCCCTCCACTTT.

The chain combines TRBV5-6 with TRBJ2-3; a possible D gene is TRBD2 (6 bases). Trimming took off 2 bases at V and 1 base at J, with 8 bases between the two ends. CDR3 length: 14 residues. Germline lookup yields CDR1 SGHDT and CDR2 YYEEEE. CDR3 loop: CASSFASGTDTQYF. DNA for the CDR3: TGTGCCAGCAGCTTCGCTAGCGGCACAGATACGCAGTATTTT.

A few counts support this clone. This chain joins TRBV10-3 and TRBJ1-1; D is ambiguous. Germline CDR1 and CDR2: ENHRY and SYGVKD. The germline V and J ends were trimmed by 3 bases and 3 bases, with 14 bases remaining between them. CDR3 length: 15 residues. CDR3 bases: TGTGCCATCAGTGACCCCGGAGGGAGGCACACTGAAGCTTTCTTT. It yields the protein CAISDPGGRHTEAFF.

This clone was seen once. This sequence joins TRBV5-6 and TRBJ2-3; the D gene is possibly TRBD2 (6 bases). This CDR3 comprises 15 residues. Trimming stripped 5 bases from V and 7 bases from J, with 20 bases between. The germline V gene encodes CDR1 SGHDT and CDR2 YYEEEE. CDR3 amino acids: CASSSGGAVLHTQYF. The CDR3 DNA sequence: TGTGCCAGCAGTTCCGGAGGGGCAGTTCTTCATACGCAGTATTTT.

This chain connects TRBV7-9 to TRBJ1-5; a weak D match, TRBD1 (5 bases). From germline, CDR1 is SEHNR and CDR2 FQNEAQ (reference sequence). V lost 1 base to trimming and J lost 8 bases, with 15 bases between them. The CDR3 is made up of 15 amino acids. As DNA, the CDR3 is TGTGCCAGCAGCTTAGGCCAGGGTTTCATGGAGCCCCAGCATTTT. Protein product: CASSLGQGFMEPQHF.

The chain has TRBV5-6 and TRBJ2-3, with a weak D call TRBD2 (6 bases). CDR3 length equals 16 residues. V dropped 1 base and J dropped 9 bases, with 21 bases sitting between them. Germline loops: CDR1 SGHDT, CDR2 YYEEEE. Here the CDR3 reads CASSLKFSRSEGTQYF. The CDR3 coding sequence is TGTGCCAGCAGCTTGAAGTTCAGTAGATCGGAGGGCACGCAGTATTTT.

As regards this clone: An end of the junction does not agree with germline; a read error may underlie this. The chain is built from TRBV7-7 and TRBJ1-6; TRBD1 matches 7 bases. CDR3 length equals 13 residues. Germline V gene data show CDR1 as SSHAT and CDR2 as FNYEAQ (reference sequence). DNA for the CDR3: TGTGCTAGCAGCGCAGACAGGGACTCACCCCTCCACTTT. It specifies CASSADRDSPLHF.

In DNA, the CDR3 is TGTGCCAGTAGTATTTGGGGTATAAGCAATCAGCCCCAGCATTTT. Its translation is CASSIWGISNQPQHF. The V and J genes are TRBV19 and TRBJ1-5; unclear D gene. The CDR3 is 15 amino acids. The germline gives CDR1 LNHDA, CDR2 SQIVND (reference sequence). The germline V and J ends were trimmed by 3 bases and 1 base, with 10 bases remaining between them.